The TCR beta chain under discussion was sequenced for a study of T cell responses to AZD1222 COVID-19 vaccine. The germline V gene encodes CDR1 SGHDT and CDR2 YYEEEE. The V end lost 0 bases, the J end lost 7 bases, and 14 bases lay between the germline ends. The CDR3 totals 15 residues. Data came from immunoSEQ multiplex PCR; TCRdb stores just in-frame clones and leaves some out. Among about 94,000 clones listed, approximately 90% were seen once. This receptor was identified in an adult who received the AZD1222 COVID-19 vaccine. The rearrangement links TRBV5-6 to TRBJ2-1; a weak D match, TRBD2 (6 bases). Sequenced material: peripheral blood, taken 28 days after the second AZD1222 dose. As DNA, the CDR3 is TGTGCCAGCAGCTTGGGCTGGCTCGGAGGGAATGAGCAGTTCTTC. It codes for CASSLGWLGGNEQFF.